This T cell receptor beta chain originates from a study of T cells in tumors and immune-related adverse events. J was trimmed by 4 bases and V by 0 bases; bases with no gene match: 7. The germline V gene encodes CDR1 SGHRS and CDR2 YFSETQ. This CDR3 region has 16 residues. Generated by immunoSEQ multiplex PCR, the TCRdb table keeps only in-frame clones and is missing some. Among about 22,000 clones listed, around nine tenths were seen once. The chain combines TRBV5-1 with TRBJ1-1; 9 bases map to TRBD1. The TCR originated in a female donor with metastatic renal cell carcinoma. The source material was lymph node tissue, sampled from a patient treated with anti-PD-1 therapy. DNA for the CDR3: TGCGCCAGCAGCTTGGGAAACACAGGGGGCGGCACTGAAGCTTTCTTT. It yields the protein CASSLGNTGGGTEAFF. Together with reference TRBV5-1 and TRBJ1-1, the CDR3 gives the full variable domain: KAGVTQTPRYLIKTRGQQVTLSCSPISGHRSVSWYQQTPGQGLQFLFEYFSETQRNKGNFPGRFSGRQFSNSRSEMNVSTLELGDSALYLCASSLGNTGGGTEAFFGQGTRLTVV.